Included here is one T cell receptor (beta chain) sequence, with context. This CDR3 is 16 amino acids long. J was trimmed by 0 bases and V by 3 bases; bases with no gene match: 6. Germline CDR1 and CDR2: SEHNR and FQNEAQ (reference sequence). Sequencing was performed with immunoSEQ multiplex PCR; in TCRdb, only in-frame clones are kept and a portion is missing. The data hold 100,000 to 120,000 clones, with 70% to 90% observed a single time. These data come from a study of T cell responses to AZD1222 COVID-19 vaccine. The study pooled second doses at about 4 or about 12 weeks. The clonotype originates from an adult who received the AZD1222 COVID-19 vaccine. The sample in question was peripheral blood, obtained 28 days after the second AZD1222 dose. This chain links TRBV7-9 with TRBJ2-3; 7 positions agree with TRBD2. In DNA, the CDR3 is TGTGCCAGCAGCTTTGTGATGGGGGGGAGCACAGATACGCAGTATTTT. It is translated as CASSFVMGGSTDTQYF.